This TCR beta chain was retrieved from a study of human T cells and chemical hapten exposure. Study-wide context: Patch testing was performed with 0.01% DPC on the upper back, with reading at 6 days. General observations from the study: Sensitizing to DPC left TCRs with a frequency above 1 in 1000 unaltered.

This clonotype was counted a few times. Its antigen remains unknown. An end of the junction differs from the germline gene, which may be a read error. The CDR3 spans 14 residues. Germline CDR1 MNHEY, CDR2 SMNVEV (reference sequence). TCRdb reprocessed the RACE reads via MiXCR and lists one record per CDR3 protein. In the table there are 95,000 to 150,000 distinct CDR3 sequences, about 11% of which are singletons. Time point given: patch test 3, about 24 weeks after DPC sensitization. The treatment is: therapeutic diphenylcyclopropenone sensitization with weekly scalp DPC. Blood draws came first, before each patch test.

This sequence joins TRBV27 and TRBJ2-7; D may be TRBD2 (5 bases). The receptor was isolated from a woman aged 45-59 years with alopecia areata. Some clones in this sample may be carry-over from other donors' samples. Specimen: whole blood, collected in connection with sensitization to the hapten diphenylcyclopropenone (DPC). CDR3: CARSLYRESYEQYF. In nucleotides, the CDR3 is TGTGCCCGCAGTTTATATCGGGAATCCTACGAGCAGTACTTC.